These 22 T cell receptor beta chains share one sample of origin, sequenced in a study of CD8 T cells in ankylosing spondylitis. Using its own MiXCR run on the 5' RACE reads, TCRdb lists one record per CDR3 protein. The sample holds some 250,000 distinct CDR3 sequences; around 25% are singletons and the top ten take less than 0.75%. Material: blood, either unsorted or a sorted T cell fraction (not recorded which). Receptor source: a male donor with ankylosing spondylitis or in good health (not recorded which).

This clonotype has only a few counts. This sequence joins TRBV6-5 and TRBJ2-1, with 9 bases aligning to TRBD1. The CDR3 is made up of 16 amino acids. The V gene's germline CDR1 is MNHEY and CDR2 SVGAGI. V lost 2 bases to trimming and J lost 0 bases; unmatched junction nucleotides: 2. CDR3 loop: CASSYGQGSSYNEQFF. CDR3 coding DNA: TGTGCCAGCAGTTACGGACAGGGGAGCTCCTACAATGAGCAGTTCTTC.

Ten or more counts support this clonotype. CDR3 residues: CASSQVKYPYEQYF. CDR3 coding DNA: TGCGCCAGCAGCCAAGTCAAATACCCCTACGAGCAGTACTTC. The chain has TRBV4-1 and TRBJ2-7; D ambiguous. Trimming pared 1 base from V and 2 bases from J, leaving 9 bases between. The CDR3 is 14 amino acids. CDR1 and CDR2 (germline): MGHRA, YSYEKL.

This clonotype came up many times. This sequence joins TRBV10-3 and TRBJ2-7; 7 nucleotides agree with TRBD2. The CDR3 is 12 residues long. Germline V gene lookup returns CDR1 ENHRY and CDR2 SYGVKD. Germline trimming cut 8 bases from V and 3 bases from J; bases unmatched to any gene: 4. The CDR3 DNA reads TGTGCCATCTCGGCGGGGGTCTACGAGCAGTACTTC. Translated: CAISAGVYEQYF.

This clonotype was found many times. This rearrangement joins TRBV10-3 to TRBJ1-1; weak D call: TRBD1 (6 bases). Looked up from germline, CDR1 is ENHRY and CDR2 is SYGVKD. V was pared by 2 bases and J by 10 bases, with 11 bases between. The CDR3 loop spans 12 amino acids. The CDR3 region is CAISEKGDGAFF. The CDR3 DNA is TGTGCCATCAGTGAGAAGGGGGATGGAGCTTTCTTT.

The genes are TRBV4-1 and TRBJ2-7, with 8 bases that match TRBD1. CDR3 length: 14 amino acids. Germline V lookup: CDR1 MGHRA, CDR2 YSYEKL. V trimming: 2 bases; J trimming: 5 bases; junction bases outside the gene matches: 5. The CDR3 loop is CASSQPGQGHEQYF. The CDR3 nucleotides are TGCGCCAGCAGCCAACCTGGACAGGGCCACGAGCAGTACTTC.

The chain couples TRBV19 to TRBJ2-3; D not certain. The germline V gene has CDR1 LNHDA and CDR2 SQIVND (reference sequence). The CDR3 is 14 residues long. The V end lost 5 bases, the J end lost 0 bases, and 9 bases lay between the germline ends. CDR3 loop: CASSSETSTDTQYF. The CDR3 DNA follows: TGTGCCAGTAGTTCCGAGACTAGCACAGATACGCAGTATTTT.

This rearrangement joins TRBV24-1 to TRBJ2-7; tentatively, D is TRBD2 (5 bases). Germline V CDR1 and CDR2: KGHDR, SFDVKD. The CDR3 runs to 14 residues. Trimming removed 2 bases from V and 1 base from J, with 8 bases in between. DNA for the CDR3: TGTGCCACCAGTGATTCAGCGGAGTCCTACGAGCAGTACTTC. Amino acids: CATSDSAESYEQYF.

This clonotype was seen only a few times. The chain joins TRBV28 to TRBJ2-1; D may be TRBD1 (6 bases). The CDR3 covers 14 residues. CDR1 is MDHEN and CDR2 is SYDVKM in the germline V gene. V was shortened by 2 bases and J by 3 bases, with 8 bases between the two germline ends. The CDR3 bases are TGTGCCAGCAGTTTAGGACAGATCTACAATGAGCAGTTCTTC. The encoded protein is CASSLGQIYNEQFF.

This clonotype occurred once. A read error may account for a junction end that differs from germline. CDR3 sequence: CSAATGSYIEQFF. The CDR3 nucleotides read TGCAGTGCAGCAACAGGGTCCTACATTGAGCAGTTCTTC. The V gene is TRBV20-1, the J gene TRBJ2-1, with a tentative D call TRBD1 (6 bases). This CDR3 has 13 residues. The germline gives CDR1 DFQATT, CDR2 SNEGSKA (reference sequence).

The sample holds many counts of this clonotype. The CDR3 DNA reads TGTGCCAGCAGCCCCTCCGGGAGTTCGGGGCCCCTCCACTTT. This translates into CASSPSGSSGPLHF. The chain employs TRBV11-2 and TRBJ1-6, with D uncertain. The CDR3 sequence is 14 residues long. Germline CDR1 is SGHAT and CDR2 is FQNNGV. V lost 5 bases and J lost 13, with 18 bases in between.

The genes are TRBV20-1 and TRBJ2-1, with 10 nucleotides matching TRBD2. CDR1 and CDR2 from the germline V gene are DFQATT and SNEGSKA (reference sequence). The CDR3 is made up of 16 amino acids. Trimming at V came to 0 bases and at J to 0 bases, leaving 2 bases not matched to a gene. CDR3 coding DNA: TGCAGTGCTAGAGACTCTAGCGGGAGCTCCTACAATGAGCAGTTCTTC. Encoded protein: CSARDSSGSSYNEQFF.

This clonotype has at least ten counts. The CDR3 region is CSAGGWTSSNQPQHF. The CDR3 DNA is TGCAGTGCTGGGGGATGGACCTCTAGCAATCAGCCCCAGCATTTT. V gene TRBV20-1 combines with J gene TRBJ1-5; maybe TRBD1 (5 bases). This CDR3 is 15 amino acids long. V lost 5 bases and J lost 0, with 14 bases in between. Per germline, CDR1 DFQATT and CDR2 SNEGSKA (reference sequence).

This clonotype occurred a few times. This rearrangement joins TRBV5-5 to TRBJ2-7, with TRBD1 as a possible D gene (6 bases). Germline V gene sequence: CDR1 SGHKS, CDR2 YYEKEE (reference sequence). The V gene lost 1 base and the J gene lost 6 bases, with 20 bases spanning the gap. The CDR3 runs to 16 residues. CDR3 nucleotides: TGTGCCAGCAGCTTGCTTCCGCCGGGACAAGTATCCGAGCAGTACTTC. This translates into CASSLLPPGQVSEQYF.

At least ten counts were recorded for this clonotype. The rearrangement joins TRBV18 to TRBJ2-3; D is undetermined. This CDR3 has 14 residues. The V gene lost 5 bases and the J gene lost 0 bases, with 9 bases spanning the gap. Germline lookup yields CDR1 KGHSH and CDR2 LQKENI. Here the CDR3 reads CASSGWGSTDTQYF. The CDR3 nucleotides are TGTGCCAGCTCAGGCTGGGGTAGCACAGATACGCAGTATTTT. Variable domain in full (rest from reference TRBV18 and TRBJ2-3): NAGVMQNPRHLVRRRGQEARLRCSPMKGHSHVYWYRQLPEEGLKFMVYLQKENIIDESGMPKERFSAEFPKEGPSILRIQQVVRGDSAAYFCASSGWGSTDTQYFGPGTRLTVL.

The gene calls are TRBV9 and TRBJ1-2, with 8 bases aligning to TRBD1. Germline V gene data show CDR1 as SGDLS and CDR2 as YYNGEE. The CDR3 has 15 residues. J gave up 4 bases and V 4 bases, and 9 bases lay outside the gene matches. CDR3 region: CASSPTGGAGYGYTF. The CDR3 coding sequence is TGTGCCAGCAGCCCCACAGGGGGTGCAGGCTATGGCTACACCTTC. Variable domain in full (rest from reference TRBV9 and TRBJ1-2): DSGVTQTPKHLITATGQRVTLRCSPRSGDLSVYWYQQSLDQGLQFLIQYYNGEERAKGNILERFSAQQFPDLHSELNLSSLELGDSALYFCASSPTGGAGYGYTFGSGTRLTVV.

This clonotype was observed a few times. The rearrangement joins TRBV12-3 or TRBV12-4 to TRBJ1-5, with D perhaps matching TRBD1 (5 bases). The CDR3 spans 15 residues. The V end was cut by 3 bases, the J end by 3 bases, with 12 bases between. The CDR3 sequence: CASSFVSGNNQPQHF. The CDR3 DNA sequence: TGTGCCAGCAGTTTTGTTTCAGGGAACAATCAGCCCCAGCATTTT.

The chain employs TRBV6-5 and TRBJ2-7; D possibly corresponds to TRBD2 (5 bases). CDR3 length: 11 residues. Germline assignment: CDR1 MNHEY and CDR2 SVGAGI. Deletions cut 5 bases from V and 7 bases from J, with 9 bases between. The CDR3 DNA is TGTGCCAGCAGTCCAGGCGGGGAGCAGTACTTC. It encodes CASSPGGEQYF.

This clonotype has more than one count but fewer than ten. The CDR3 reads CASRWGAGSYGYTF. CDR3 DNA sequence: TGTGCCAGCAGGTGGGGGGCAGGAAGCTATGGCTACACCTTC. The V call is TRBV6-1, the J call TRBJ1-2, with D maybe TRBD1 (6 bases). Germline V gives CDR1 MNHNS, CDR2 SASEGT. The CDR3 is made up of 14 amino acids. The V end was cut by 6 bases, the J end by 4 bases, with 15 bases between.

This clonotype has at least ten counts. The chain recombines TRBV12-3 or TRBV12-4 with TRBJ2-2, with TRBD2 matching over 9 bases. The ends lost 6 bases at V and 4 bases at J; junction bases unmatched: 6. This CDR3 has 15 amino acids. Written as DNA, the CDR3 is TGTGCCAGCAGACGCGGGGGGGCGCGCACCGGGGAGCTGTTTTTT. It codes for CASRRGGARTGELFF.

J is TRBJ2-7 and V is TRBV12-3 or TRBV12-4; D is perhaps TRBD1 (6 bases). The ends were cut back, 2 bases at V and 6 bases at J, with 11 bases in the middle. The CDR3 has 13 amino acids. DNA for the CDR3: TGTGCCAGCAGTTTAATCAGGGGCGGCGAGCAGTACTTC. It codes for CASSLIRGGEQYF.

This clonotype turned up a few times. The CDR3 sequence: CSARAPGNQETQYF. CDR3 nucleotides: TGCAGTGCTAGAGCCCCCGGGAACCAAGAGACCCAGTACTTC. The chain links TRBV20-1 to TRBJ2-5; D is possibly TRBD2 (5 bases). Germline V gene sequence: CDR1 DFQATT, CDR2 SNEGSKA (reference sequence). This CDR3 is built from 14 residues. Deletions cut 1 base from V and 0 bases from J, with 9 bases between.

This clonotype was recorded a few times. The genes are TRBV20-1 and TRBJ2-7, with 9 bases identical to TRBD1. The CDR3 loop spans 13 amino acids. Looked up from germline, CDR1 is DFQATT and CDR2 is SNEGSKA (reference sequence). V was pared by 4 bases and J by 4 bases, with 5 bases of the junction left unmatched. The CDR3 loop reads CSATGTGWYEQYF. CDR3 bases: TGCAGTGCTACCGGGACAGGGTGGTACGAGCAGTACTTC.